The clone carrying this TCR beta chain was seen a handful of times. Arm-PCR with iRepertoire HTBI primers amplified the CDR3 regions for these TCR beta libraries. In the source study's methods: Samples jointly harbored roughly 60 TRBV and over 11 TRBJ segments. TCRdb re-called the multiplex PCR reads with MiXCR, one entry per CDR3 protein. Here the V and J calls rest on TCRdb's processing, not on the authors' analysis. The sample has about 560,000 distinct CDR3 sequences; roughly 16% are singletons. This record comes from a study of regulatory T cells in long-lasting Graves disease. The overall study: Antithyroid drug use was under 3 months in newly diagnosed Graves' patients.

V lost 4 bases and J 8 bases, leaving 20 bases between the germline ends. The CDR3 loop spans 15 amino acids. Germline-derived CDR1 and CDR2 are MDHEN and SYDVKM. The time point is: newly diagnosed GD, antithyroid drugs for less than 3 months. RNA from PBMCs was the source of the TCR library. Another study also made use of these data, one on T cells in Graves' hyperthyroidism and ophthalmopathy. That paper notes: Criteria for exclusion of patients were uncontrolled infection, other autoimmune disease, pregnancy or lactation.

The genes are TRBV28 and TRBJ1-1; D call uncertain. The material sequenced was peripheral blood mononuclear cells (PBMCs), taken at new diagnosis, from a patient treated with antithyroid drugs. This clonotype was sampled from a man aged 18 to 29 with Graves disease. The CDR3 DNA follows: TGTGCCAGCAGTTCTCTATCCGTGGTCGGGCAGGAAGCTTTCTTT. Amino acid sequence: CASSSLSVVGQEAFF.